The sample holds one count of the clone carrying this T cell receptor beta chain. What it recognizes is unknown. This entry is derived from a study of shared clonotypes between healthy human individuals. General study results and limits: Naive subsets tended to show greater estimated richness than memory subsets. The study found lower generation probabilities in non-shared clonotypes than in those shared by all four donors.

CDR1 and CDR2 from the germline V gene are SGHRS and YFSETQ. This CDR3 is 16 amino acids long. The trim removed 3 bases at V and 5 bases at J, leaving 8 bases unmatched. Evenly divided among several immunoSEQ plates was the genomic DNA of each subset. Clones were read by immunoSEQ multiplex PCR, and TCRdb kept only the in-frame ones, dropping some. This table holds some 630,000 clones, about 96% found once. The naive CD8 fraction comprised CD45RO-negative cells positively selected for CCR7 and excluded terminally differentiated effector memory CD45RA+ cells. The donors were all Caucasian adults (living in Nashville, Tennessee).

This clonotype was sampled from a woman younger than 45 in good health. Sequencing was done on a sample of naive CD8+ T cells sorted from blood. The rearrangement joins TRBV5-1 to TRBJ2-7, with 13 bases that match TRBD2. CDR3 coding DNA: TGCGCCAGCAGCTCCATGACTAGCGGGAGGATGGACGAGCAGTACTTC. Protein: CASSSMTSGRMDEQYF.